The sequence of this T cell receptor beta chain was determined in a study of beta chain features in type 1 diabetes. General study points: VDJ junctions from patients with type 1 diabetes contained fewer insertions and more deletions.

Regarding this clone: Its target is unknown.

Purity of each sorted population was above 95%. The CDR3 loop spans 14 amino acids. Germline CDR1 SGDLS, CDR2 YYNGEE. Deletions cut 0 bases from V and 5 bases from J, with 11 bases between. The authors reverse transcribed all of the isolated RNA, so sequencing captured expressed TCRB transcripts. Measured with immunoSEQ multiplex PCR; TCRdb has only the in-frame clones, and not every one. The sample comprises some 500,000 clones, about an eighth of which are singletons, and 0.035% to 0.05% rests with the top ten. V usage is TRBV9 and J usage is TRBJ2-5, with TRBD1 as a possible D gene (6 bases). Sequenced material: naive CD4+ T cells from blood. This clonotype originated in a woman aged 18 to 35 in good health. The CDR3 region has the DNA TGTGCCAGCAGCGTAGGTACAGGGCCGGAGACCCAGTACTTC. Amino acid sequence: CASSVGTGPETQYF.